Listed here are 24 T cell receptor beta chains from one sample, sequenced in a study of T-cell reconstitution after alpha-beta-depleted transplantation in children. Construction of the TCRbeta library involved unique molecular identifiers. TCRdb itself ran the PCR reads through MiXCR, one entry per CDR3 protein. The sample shows about 610,000 distinct CDR3 sequences, more than 9% of them seen only once. The sample here was PBMCs from the stem cell graft donor, taken from the stem cell graft. Every receptor here comes from a human donor who donated a stem cell graft to a child with acute myeloid leukemia.

This clonotype was seen a few times. J is TRBJ2-5 and V is TRBV13; TRBD2 aligns across 11 bases. V was clipped by 2 bases and J by 4 bases; unmatched bases: 3. CDR1 and CDR2 (germline): PRHDT, FYEKMQ (reference sequence). The CDR3 runs 15 residues. The CDR3 reads CASSLRLAGLETQYF. The CDR3 coding sequence is TGTGCCAGCAGCTTACGACTAGCGGGATTAGAGACCCAGTACTTC.

The chain has TRBV5-1 and TRBJ2-7; D remains ambiguous. The CDR3 runs to 14 residues. Germline CDR1 reads SGHRS; CDR2 reads YFSETQ. Trimming removed 4 bases at V and 7 bases at J, with 18 bases between. The CDR3 loop is CASSEISRRREQYF. CDR3 bases: TGCGCCAGCAGCGAGATTTCTCGACGAAGAGAGCAGTACTTC. Variable domain in full (rest from reference TRBV5-1 and TRBJ2-7): KAGVTQTPRYLIKTRGQQVTLSCSPISGHRSVSWYQQTPGQGLQFLFEYFSETQRNKGNFPGRFSGRQFSNSRSEMNVSTLELGDSALYLCASSEISRRREQYFGPGTRLTVT.

This clonotype was seen a few times. The chain links TRBV7-2 to TRBJ1-1; weak D call: TRBD1 (5 bases). The CDR3 contains 15 residues. V lost 2 bases, J lost 3 bases, and 13 bases lay in between. CDR1 is SGHTA, CDR2 FQGNSA, per germline. The CDR3 region has the DNA TGTGCCAGCAGCTTAAACCCAGGAGGGGACACTGAAGCTTTCTTT. Protein product: CASSLNPGGDTEAFF.

This clonotype was found many times. The chain links TRBV7-3 to TRBJ2-7; no firm D call. Between the trimmed V and J ends, which lost 0 bases and 7 bases, there was a span of 10 bases. Per germline, CDR1 SGHTA and CDR2 FQGTGA. CDR3 length: 13 residues. In nucleotides, the CDR3 is TGTGCCAGCAGCTTAACCTTGGGTCGGGAGCAGTACTTC. Translation gives CASSLTLGREQYF.

This clonotype was recorded many times. This chain links TRBV29-1 with TRBJ1-2; weak D call: TRBD1 (6 bases). Germline V gives CDR1 SQVTM, CDR2 ANQGSEA. Trimming shortened V by 4 bases and J by 7 bases, and 22 bases separated the two germline ends. CDR3 length: 15 amino acids. This CDR3 reads CSVGGRGQGISGYTF. In nucleotides, the CDR3 is TGCAGCGTTGGGGGTCGGGGGCAGGGGATTTCTGGCTACACCTTC.

This clonotype was observed a few times. V and J are TRBV4-1 and TRBJ1-4; a possible D gene is TRBD1 (5 bases). Germline V gene lookup returns CDR1 MGHRA and CDR2 YSYEKL. With 10 bases removed from V and 8 bases from J, the gap between germline ends came to 14 bases. The CDR3 consists of 12 residues. CDR3 protein: CATGGGSEKLFF. CDR3 DNA: TGCGCCACCGGGGGTGGTTCAGAAAAACTGTTTTTT.

J is TRBJ1-2 and V is TRBV20-1; possibly TRBD1 for D (5 bases). The CDR3 is 14 amino acids. Germline assignment: CDR1 DFQATT and CDR2 SNEGSKA (reference sequence). Trimming took 1 base from V and 7 from J, leaving 16 bases between them. The CDR3 bases are TGCAGTGCTAGAGCCGAGGTCCGGGGCGGTGGCTACACCTTC. It translates to CSARAEVRGGGYTF.

This clonotype was recorded many times. V and J are TRBV12-3 or TRBV12-4 and TRBJ2-1, with TRBD2 matching 10 bases. The CDR3 is 16 residues long. Losses at the gene ends were 2 bases for V and 5 bases for J; bases not matched to a gene: 6. The chain's CDR3 is CASSLTPSGSNNEQFF. CDR3 DNA sequence: TGTGCCAGCAGTTTAACCCCTAGCGGGAGTAACAATGAGCAGTTCTTC.

The sample holds many counts of this clonotype. V and J are TRBV29-1 and TRBJ2-3; 9 nucleotides agree with TRBD2. Germline lookup yields CDR1 SQVTM and CDR2 ANQGSEA. The CDR3 is 12 amino acids. Unmatched junction bases numbered 2, after V lost 7 bases and J lost 3 bases. In DNA form, the CDR3 reads TGCAGCGATAGCGGGAGTACAGATACGCAGTATTTT. The encoded protein is CSDSGSTDTQYF.

This clonotype was observed at least ten times. The rearrangement uses TRBV2 and TRBJ2-1; 9 bases line up with TRBD2. The germline V gene encodes CDR1 SNHLY and CDR2 FYNNEI. V was clipped by 6 bases and J by 5 bases; unmatched bases: 5. This CDR3 is 14 amino acids long. CDR3 DNA sequence: TGTGCCAGCAGGGACAGCGGGAGGAACAATGAGCAGTTCTTC. Its protein is CASRDSGRNNEQFF.

In this sample, this clonotype turned up a few times. This chain links TRBV7-3 with TRBJ2-2, with D possibly TRBD1 on 6 matching bases. This CDR3 comprises 17 residues. CDR1 SGHTA and CDR2 FQGTGA come from the germline V gene. The V gene lost 0 bases and the J gene lost 5 bases, with 16 bases spanning the gap. The CDR3 region has the DNA TGTGCCAGCAGCTTAACGCCTGTACAGGGATGGACCGGGGAGCTGTTTTTT. This gives the protein CASSLTPVQGWTGELFF.

A few counts support this clonotype. This sequence joins TRBV7-6 and TRBJ2-3, with 10 bases matching TRBD1. The germline gives CDR1 SGHVS, CDR2 FNYEAQ. The CDR3 runs 16 residues. V lost 5 bases, J lost 3 bases, and 8 bases stayed unmatched. CDR3 DNA sequence: TGTGCCAGCAGCCATTTCAGGGACAGGGGTACAGATACGCAGTATTTT. Its translation: CASSHFRDRGTDTQYF.

This clonotype was picked up many times. J is TRBJ2-1 and V is TRBV20-1; TRBD2 matches 11 bases. Trimming took 5 bases from V and 2 from J; bases not matched to a gene: 11. The CDR3 is made up of 17 amino acids. CDR1 is DFQATT and CDR2 is SNEGSKA in the germline V gene (reference sequence). In DNA, the CDR3 is TGCAGTGCTTCAGAGTGGGGACTAGCGGATGCCTACAATGAGCAGTTCTTC. This codes for CSASEWGLADAYNEQFF.

This clonotype has at least ten counts. V and J are TRBV10-3 and TRBJ1-3; no definite D call. This CDR3 has 15 amino acids. Germline lookup yields CDR1 ENHRY and CDR2 SYGVKD. With 2 bases removed from V and 1 base from J, the gap between germline ends came to 9 bases. The CDR3 DNA follows: TGTGCCATCAGTGAGGTCGGCAGGTCTGGAAACACCATATATTTT. Protein product: CAISEVGRSGNTIYF.

This clonotype showed up many times. The CDR3 region has the DNA TGTGCCAGCAGCGCAGCGGGAGGGCGATACAATGAGCAGTTCTTC. Its protein product is CASSAAGGRYNEQFF. The V call is TRBV7-2, the J call TRBJ2-1, with 10 bases identical to TRBD2. The length of the CDR3 is 15 residues. Germline V lookup: CDR1 SGHTA, CDR2 FQGNSA. V lost 5 bases, J lost 4 bases, and 5 bases stayed unmatched.

V is TRBV30 and J is TRBJ1-2; 7 nucleotides align to TRBD1. Germline V gene data show CDR1 as GTSNPN and CDR2 as SVGIG (reference sequence). V gave up 0 bases and J gave up 7 bases; unmatched junction bases: 8. The length of the CDR3 is 14 residues. This CDR3 reads CAWSVTRQGGGYTF. CDR3 in DNA: TGTGCCTGGAGTGTGACGAGACAGGGCGGTGGCTACACCTTC.

This clonotype was counted a few times. This sequence joins TRBV12-5 and TRBJ1-1; the D is unclear. V was pared by 2 bases and J by 3 bases, with 7 bases between. The CDR3 extends over 13 amino acids. Germline lookup yields CDR1 LGHNT and CDR2 FRNRAP. The CDR3 coding sequence is TGTGCTAGTGGTTTGAGCACATACACTGAAGCTTTCTTT. Translating it yields CASGLSTYTEAFF.

The chain uses TRBV7-9 and TRBJ2-3; D call uncertain. Germline assignment: CDR1 SEHNR and CDR2 FQNEAQ (reference sequence). CDR3 size: 16 residues. Trimming took 5 bases from V and 0 from J, leaving 15 bases between them. The CDR3 loop is CASSRPVAASTDTQYF. CDR3 bases: TGTGCCAGCAGCCGACCCGTCGCCGCTAGCACAGATACGCAGTATTTT.

In its sample, this clonotype was seen a few times. V is TRBV30 and J is TRBJ1-5; 7 positions match TRBD1. The CDR3 extends over 15 amino acids. Losses at the gene ends were 2 bases for V and 2 bases for J; bases not matched to a gene: 6. CDR1 GTSNPN and CDR2 SVGIG come from the germline V gene (reference sequence). DNA of the CDR3: TGTGCCTGGAGTCTAACCACAGGGGGCAATCAGCCCCAGCATTTT. Its translation: CAWSLTTGGNQPQHF.

This clonotype turned up a few times. The V call is TRBV28, the J call TRBJ1-1; D is uncertain. The germline V gene has CDR1 MDHEN and CDR2 SYDVKM. Trimming cost V 3 bases and J 2 bases, with 16 bases left between them. The CDR3 spans 16 residues. The CDR3 region is CASSFALSGRNTEAFF. DNA for the CDR3: TGTGCCAGCAGTTTCGCCCTTTCAGGACGTAACACTGAAGCTTTCTTT.

The CDR3 is CASSKTGGVAKNIQYF. The CDR3, as DNA: TGTGCCAGCAGCAAAACCGGCGGGGTAGCCAAAAACATTCAGTACTTC. The V call is TRBV7-2, the J call TRBJ2-4; a weak D match, TRBD2 (6 bases). This CDR3 has 16 amino acids. V lost 5 bases and J lost 0, with 14 bases in between. Per germline, CDR1 SGHTA and CDR2 FQGNSA.

In this sample, this clonotype turned up a few times. This chain uses TRBV7-2 with TRBJ2-7; either TRBD1 or TRBD2 may fit D (6 bases each). CDR1 and CDR2 from the germline V gene are SGHTA and FQGNSA. V lost 1 base to trimming and J lost 4 bases, with 14 bases between them. The CDR3 loop spans 15 amino acids. The CDR3 protein is CASSLVPGASYEQYF. The CDR3 DNA reads TGTGCCAGCAGCTTAGTTCCGGGGGCGAGTTACGAGCAGTACTTC.

This clonotype was counted many times. This sequence joins TRBV7-9 and TRBJ2-2, with TRBD1 as a possible D gene (5 bases). V lost 2 bases, J lost 4 bases, and 11 bases lay in between. Germline assignment: CDR1 SEHNR and CDR2 FQNEAQ (reference sequence). CDR3 size: 15 residues. In DNA form, the CDR3 reads TGTGCCAGCAGCTTAACCAGGGTCGGCACCGGGGAGCTGTTTTTT. This codes for CASSLTRVGTGELFF.

This clonotype was recorded a few times. The chain employs TRBV11-2 and TRBJ2-5, with TRBD1 as a possible D gene (5 bases). V was shortened by 0 bases and J by 3 bases, with 11 bases between the two germline ends. CDR1 SGHAT and CDR2 FQNNGV come from the germline V gene. The length of the CDR3 is 15 residues. The chain's CDR3 is CASSLDGAEKETQYF. The CDR3 DNA is TGTGCCAGCAGCTTAGATGGGGCAGAAAAAGAGACCCAGTACTTC.